This entry describes one T cell receptor beta chain. The data derive from a study of blood T cell repertoires in COVID-19. Study information: Sites across the United States, Italy and Spain contributed samples from acute and convalescent COVID-19. The cDNA or gDNA used as material had been derived from T cells, B-cell-depleted T cells, or PBMCs.

As handled by the study authors: Estimated nucleated cell counts came from reference gene primer amplification. Assay: immunoSEQ multiplex PCR; the TCRdb copy retains only in-frame clones and omits some. Clone size and the V and J calls come from that table; the DNA yielded D and trimming. The sample consists of 200,000 to 250,000 clones, approximately 80% of them appearing once. Trimming removed 8 bases from V and 0 bases from J, with 10 bases in between. The length of the CDR3 is 13 residues. Germline values: CDR1 SNHLY, CDR2 FYNNEI. Material: peripheral blood. The TCR comes from a woman aged 18-29 years with acute or convalescent COVID-19. The chain carries TRBV2 and TRBJ1-2; no clear D gene. The CDR3 reads CASVRESNYGYTF. In DNA form, the CDR3 reads TGTGCCAGCGTCCGGGAGTCTAACTATGGCTACACCTTC.